These 9 T cell receptor beta chains came from one sample sequenced in a study of control samples from healthy donors and cancer patients. The table came from immunoSEQ multiplex PCR; TCRdb's copy has only in-frame clones and leaves some out. The data show 120,000 to 150,000 clones, about 89% seen once. Sequencing was carried out using blood. The receptor set was obtained from a man aged 30 to 39 in good health.

V usage is TRBV2 and J usage is TRBJ2-5, with D tentatively TRBD1 or TRBD2 (5 bases each). Germline values: CDR1 SNHLY, CDR2 FYNNEI. V was trimmed by 3 bases and J by 4 bases, leaving 15 bases between them. The length of the CDR3 is 15 residues. CDR3 DNA sequence: TGTGCCAGCAGTGACGGGACGAGCGGCTCAGAGACCCAGTACTTC. This gives the protein CASSDGTSGSETQYF.

The chain recombines TRBV27 with TRBJ1-2; unclear D gene. Per the germline V gene, CDR1 is MNHEY and CDR2 is SMNVEV (reference sequence). The CDR3 is 12 residues long. V lost 8 bases and J lost 0, with 7 bases in between. The CDR3 reads CASLAPNYGYTF. The CDR3 nucleotides read TGTGCCAGCCTAGCTCCTAACTATGGCTACACCTTC.

The chain is built from TRBV11-2 and TRBJ2-1; TRBD1 is a possible D gene (6 bases). Trimming stripped 0 bases from V and 5 bases from J, with 8 bases between. The CDR3 loop spans 14 amino acids. Per germline, CDR1 SGHAT and CDR2 FQNNGV. The CDR3 sequence is CASSLDRGNNEQFF. CDR3 in DNA: TGTGCCAGCAGCTTAGACAGGGGCAACAATGAGCAGTTCTTC. Using reference TRBV11-2 and TRBJ2-1 for the parts outside the CDR3, the full variable domain is EAGVAQSPRYKIIEKRQSVAFWCNPISGHATLYWYQQILGQGPKLLIQFQNNGVVDDSQLPKDRFSAERLKGVDSTLKIQPAKLEDSAVYLCASSLDRGNNEQFFGPGTRLTVL.

The V gene is TRBV15, the J gene TRBJ1-5; the D gene is possibly TRBD1 (6 bases). V was trimmed by 0 bases and J by 0 bases, leaving 9 bases between them. Germline loops: CDR1 LNHNV, CDR2 YYDKDF (reference sequence). The CDR3 spans 16 residues. CDR3 in amino acids: CATSREQGNSNQPQHF. The CDR3 DNA is TGTGCCACCAGCAGAGAACAGGGAAATAGCAATCAGCCCCAGCATTTT. The variable domain in full, with the rest retrieved from reference TRBV15 and TRBJ1-5, is DAMVIQNPRYQVTQFGKPVTLSCSQTLNHNVMYWYQQKSSQAPKLLFHYYDKDFNNEADTPDNFQSRRPNTSFCFLDIRSPGLGDTAMYLCATSREQGNSNQPQHFGDGTRLSIL.

Here the CDR3 DNA reads TGTGCCACCAGTGATCCGACAATGGGACAGGGTAGCTATGGCTACACCTTC. This gives the protein CATSDPTMGQGSYGYTF. The chain recombines TRBV24-1 with TRBJ1-2; 9 positions match TRBD1. Unmatched junction bases numbered 11, after V lost 3 bases and J lost 4 bases. The germline V gene encodes CDR1 KGHDR and CDR2 SFDVKD. This CDR3 is 17 amino acids long.

This rearrangement joins TRBV12-5 to TRBJ1-3; possible D gene TRBD1, 6 bases. Trimming took 1 base from V and 0 from J, leaving 13 bases between them. This CDR3 region has 17 residues. CDR1 and CDR2 from the germline V gene are LGHNT and FRNRAP. The CDR3 is CASGLGLRDTSGNTIYF. The CDR3 nucleotides read TGTGCTAGTGGTTTGGGCCTCCGGGACACCTCTGGAAACACCATATATTTT. Drawing the rest from reference TRBV12-5 and TRBJ1-3, the complete variable domain is DARVTQTPRHKVTEMGQEVTMRCQPILGHNTVFWYRQTMMQGLELLAYFRNRAPLDDSGMPKDRFSAEMPDATLATLKIQPSEPRDSAVYFCASGLGLRDTSGNTIYFGEGSWLTVV.

This chain links TRBV19 with TRBJ2-7; 14 positions match TRBD2. CDR3 length equals 15 residues. Germline CDR1 is LNHDA and CDR2 is SQIVND (reference sequence). With 5 bases clipped from V and 3 bases from J, the junction kept 3 bases outside the gene matches. Here the CDR3 reads CASSSGLAGGYEQYF. The CDR3 DNA sequence: TGTGCCAGTAGTTCCGGACTAGCGGGAGGCTACGAGCAGTACTTC. Full variable domain (remainder filled in from reference TRBV19 and TRBJ2-7): DGGITQSPKYLFRKEGQNVTLSCEQNLNHDAMYWYRQDPGQGLRLIYYSQIVNDFQKGDIAEGYSVSREKKESFPLTVTSAQKNPTAFYLCASSSGLAGGYEQYFGPGTRLTVT.

This clone was found once. The genes are TRBV7-6 and TRBJ2-7; 8 nucleotides align to TRBD1. CDR3 length equals 15 residues. Losses at the gene ends were 0 bases for V and 5 bases for J; bases not matched to a gene: 6. The germline gives CDR1 SGHVS, CDR2 FNYEAQ. The CDR3 reads CASSLARQGFHEQYF. In nucleotides, the CDR3 is TGTGCCAGCAGCTTAGCACGACAGGGGTTCCACGAGCAGTACTTC.

The chain has TRBV4-3 and TRBJ2-7; D unresolved. Germline CDR1 and CDR2: LGHNA and YSLEER. The CDR3 has 13 residues. V gave up 0 bases and J gave up 4 bases, with 7 bases separating them. CDR3 amino acids: CASSQEAGYEQYF. The CDR3 nucleotides read TGCGCCAGCAGCCAAGAGGCAGGATACGAGCAGTACTTC.